The 9 T cell receptor beta chains listed next were all sequenced from one sample in a study of PD-L1 blockade in urothelial cancer. Time point specified: pretreatment peripheral blood. Assay used: immunoSEQ multiplex PCR; TCRdb lists only in-frame clones, some missing. The repertoire has about 79,000 clones, about 90% of them found once; the top ten carry 14% to 15%. The source material was PBMCs, sampled around atezolizumab (anti-PD-L1) treatment. The receptor source for this set is a man between 60 and 70 years old with urothelial cancer.

The CDR3 sequence is CASSLEGGQGFHQPQHF. CDR3 coding DNA: TGTGCCAGCAGCTTAGAAGGGGGACAGGGTTTCCATCAGCCCCAGCATTTT. The chain joins TRBV11-3 to TRBJ1-5; 9 nucleotides align to TRBD1. Trimming at V came to 0 bases and at J to 5 bases, leaving 8 bases not matched to a gene. The germline V gene encodes CDR1 SGHNT and CDR2 YENEEA. The CDR3 is 17 residues long. The complete variable domain, with remaining parts taken from reference TRBV11-3 and TRBJ1-5, reads EAGVVQSPRYKIIEKKQPVAFWCNPISGHNTLYWYLQNLGQGPELLIRYENEEAVDDSQLPKDRFSAERLKGVDSTLKIQPAELGDSAVYLCASSLEGGQGFHQPQHFGDGTRLSIL.

The chain joins TRBV19 to TRBJ2-2, with D perhaps TRBD1 (6 bases). The ends were cut back, 7 bases at V and 4 bases at J, with 13 bases in the middle. This CDR3 is built from 14 residues. Germline CDR1 LNHDA, CDR2 SQIVND (reference sequence). The CDR3, as DNA: TGTGCCAGTACCGTGGGGGCGGGCACCGGGGAGCTGTTTTTT. It codes for CASTVGAGTGELFF.

The chain has TRBV9 and TRBJ2-2; TRBD2 matches 13 bases. The V gene end was trimmed by 3 bases and the J gene end by 6 bases; junction bases not matched to a gene: 5. CDR1 SGDLS and CDR2 YYNGEE come from the germline V gene. The CDR3 is made up of 16 amino acids. The CDR3 coding sequence is TGTGCCAGCAGCGACCGAACTAGCGGGGGGGCCGGGGAGCTGTTTTTT. Translating it yields CASSDRTSGGAGELFF.

In its sample, this clone was seen a few times. This sequence joins TRBV5-1 and TRBJ2-3, with 8 bases matching TRBD2. CDR3 size: 15 residues. V was clipped by 0 bases and J by 6 bases; unmatched bases: 6. Germline CDR1 is SGHRS and CDR2 is YFSETQ. CDR3 coding DNA: TGCGCCAGCAGCTTGGCGCCGGGGGGGCGGGATACGCAGTATTTT. Translation: CASSLAPGGRDTQYF.

The rearrangement links TRBV30 to TRBJ1-5; no clear D gene. The CDR3 spans 14 residues. Trimming removed 1 base from V and 7 bases from J, with 14 bases in between. CDR1 and CDR2 from the germline V gene are GTSNPN and SVGIG (reference sequence). The CDR3 DNA sequence: TGTGCCTGGAGTGCGGTGTTGGGGAGGCAGCCCCAGCATTTT. Translating gives CAWSAVLGRQPQHF.

This chain uses TRBV9 with TRBJ2-5; 7 bases match TRBD2. The CDR3 spans 14 residues. V shed 4 bases, J shed 4 bases, and the junction held 7 bases outside the gene matches. The V gene's germline CDR1 is SGDLS and CDR2 YYNGEE. The CDR3 DNA follows: TGTGCCAGCAGCCCCCGGGCTAGCGGAGAGACCCAGTACTTC. This codes for CASSPRASGETQYF.

CDR3 loop: CSVEDRGSYGYTF. The CDR3, as DNA: TGCAGCGTTGAAGATAGAGGGAGCTATGGCTACACCTTC. V is TRBV29-1 and J is TRBJ1-2; D is unresolved. The CDR3 runs to 13 residues. V gave up 0 bases and J gave up 4 bases, with 9 bases separating them. Germline CDR1 is SQVTM and CDR2 is ANQGSEA.

The chain joins TRBV4-1 to TRBJ2-7, with TRBD1 matching over 7 bases. J lost 2 bases, V lost 3 bases, and 4 bases had no gene match. There are 14 residues in the CDR3. Germline V gene sequence: CDR1 MGHRA, CDR2 YSYEKL. This CDR3 reads CASSHRTGTYEQYF. The DNA for the CDR3 is TGCGCCAGCAGCCATCGGACAGGAACCTACGAGCAGTACTTC.

The chain is built from TRBV5-1 and TRBJ1-1, with D hard to call. V dropped 6 bases and J dropped 2 bases, with 20 bases sitting between them. CDR1 SGHRS and CDR2 YFSETQ come from the germline V gene. This CDR3 is 16 amino acids long. CDR3 nucleotides: TGCGCCAGCAAAACTTTAATCGGGTCCCAAAACACTGAAGCTTTCTTT. Residues: CASKTLIGSQNTEAFF. Together with reference TRBV5-1 and TRBJ1-1, the CDR3 gives the full variable domain: KAGVTQTPRYLIKTRGQQVTLSCSPISGHRSVSWYQQTPGQGLQFLFEYFSETQRNKGNFPGRFSGRQFSNSRSEMNVSTLELGDSALYLCASKTLIGSQNTEAFFGQGTRLTVV.